This T cell receptor (beta chain) was documented in a study of shared clonotypes between healthy human individuals. Study results and limitations: Sequencing depth was predicted to influence how clonotypes are shared among donors.

The assay was carried out at the deep level. Clones were read by immunoSEQ multiplex PCR, and TCRdb kept only the in-frame ones, dropping some. The table includes about half a million clones, 79% detected once. The germline gives CDR1 SGHVS, CDR2 FQNEAQ. The CDR3 extends over 15 amino acids. V lost 6 bases and J lost 7; bases outside the gene matches: 9. Concerning this clone: Its antigen is undetermined.

The source material was PBMCs. The receptor comes from a woman between 40 and 50 years old in good health. Some clones in this sample may be carry-over from other donors' samples. V is TRBV7-8 and J is TRBJ2-1; 10 bases are shared with TRBD2. CDR3 DNA: TGTGCCAGCAGGGCGGCTAGCGGGGGATGGAATGAGCAGTTCTTC. Its protein is CASRAASGGWNEQFF.